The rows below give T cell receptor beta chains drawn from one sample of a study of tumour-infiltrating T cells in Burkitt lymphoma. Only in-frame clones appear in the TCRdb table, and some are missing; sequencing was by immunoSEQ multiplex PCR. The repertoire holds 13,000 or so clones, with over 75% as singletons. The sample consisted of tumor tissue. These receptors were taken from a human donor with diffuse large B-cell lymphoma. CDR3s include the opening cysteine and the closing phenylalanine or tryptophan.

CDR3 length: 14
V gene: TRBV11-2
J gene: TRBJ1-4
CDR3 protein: CASSLGGIGEKLFF

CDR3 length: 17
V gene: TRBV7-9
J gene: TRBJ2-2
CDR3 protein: CASSPELDLLNTGELFF

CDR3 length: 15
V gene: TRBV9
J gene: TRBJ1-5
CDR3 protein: CASSVEPGDDQPQHF

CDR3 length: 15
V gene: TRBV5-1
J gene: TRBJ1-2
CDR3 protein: CASSEWPGQTLGYTF

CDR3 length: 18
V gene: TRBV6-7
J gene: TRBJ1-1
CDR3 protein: CASSYTPGRKGPNTEAFF

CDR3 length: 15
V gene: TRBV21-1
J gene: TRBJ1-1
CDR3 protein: CASTKRGTRNTEAFF

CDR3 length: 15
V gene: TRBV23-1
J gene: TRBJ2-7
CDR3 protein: CASCSGTGISHEQYF

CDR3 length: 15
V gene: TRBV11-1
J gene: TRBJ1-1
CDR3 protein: CASSREGDRGMEAFF

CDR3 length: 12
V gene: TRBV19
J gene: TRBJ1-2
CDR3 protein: CASSSITYGYTF

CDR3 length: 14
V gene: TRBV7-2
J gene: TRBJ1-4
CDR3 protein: CASSQTGLNEKLFF

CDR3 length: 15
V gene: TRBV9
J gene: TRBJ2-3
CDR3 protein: CASSETPTSADTQYF

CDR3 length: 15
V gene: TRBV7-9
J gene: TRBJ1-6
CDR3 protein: CASSGRTGPDSPLHF

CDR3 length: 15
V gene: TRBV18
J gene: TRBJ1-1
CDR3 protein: CASSPQYQSNTEAFF

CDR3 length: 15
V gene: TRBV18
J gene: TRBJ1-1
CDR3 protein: CASSPRTGVNTEAFF

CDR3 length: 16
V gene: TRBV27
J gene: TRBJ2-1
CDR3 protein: CASSTSTGPSYNEQFF

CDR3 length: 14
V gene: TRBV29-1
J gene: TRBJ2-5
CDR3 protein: CSVAPVSGGETQYF

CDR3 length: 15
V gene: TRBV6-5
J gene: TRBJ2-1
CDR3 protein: CASTIFSGADNEQFF

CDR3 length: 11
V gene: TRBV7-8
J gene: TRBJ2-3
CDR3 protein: CASSNTDTQYF

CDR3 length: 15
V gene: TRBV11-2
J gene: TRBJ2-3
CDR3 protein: CASSRGLAGTDTQYF

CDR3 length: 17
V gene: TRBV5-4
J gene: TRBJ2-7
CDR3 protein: CASSLVGNLAGVREQYF

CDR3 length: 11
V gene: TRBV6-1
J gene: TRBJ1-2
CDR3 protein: CASSERDPYTF

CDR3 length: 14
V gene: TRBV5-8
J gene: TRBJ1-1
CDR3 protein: CASSLGRLNTEAFF

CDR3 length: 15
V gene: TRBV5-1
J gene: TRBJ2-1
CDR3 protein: CASSGSSGKASEQFF

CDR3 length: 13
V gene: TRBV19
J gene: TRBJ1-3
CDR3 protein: CASKEGPGNTIYF

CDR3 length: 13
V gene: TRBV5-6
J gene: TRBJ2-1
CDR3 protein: CASSLRQANEQFF

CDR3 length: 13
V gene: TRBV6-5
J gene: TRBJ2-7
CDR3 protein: CATQQGAVDEQYF

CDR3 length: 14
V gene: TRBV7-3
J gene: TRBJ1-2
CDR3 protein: CASSLFGGTGGYTF

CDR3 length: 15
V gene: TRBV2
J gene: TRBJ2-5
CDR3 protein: CASRVYRGAQETQYF

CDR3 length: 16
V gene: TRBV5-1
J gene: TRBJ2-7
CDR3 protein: CASSSGLAGASYEQYF

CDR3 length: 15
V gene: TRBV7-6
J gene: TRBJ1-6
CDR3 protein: CASSSDPGLTSTLHF

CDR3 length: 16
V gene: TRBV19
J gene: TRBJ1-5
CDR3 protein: CAIADIALNSNQPQHF

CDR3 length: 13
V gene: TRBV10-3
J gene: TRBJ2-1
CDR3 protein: CASRPDSATDPFF

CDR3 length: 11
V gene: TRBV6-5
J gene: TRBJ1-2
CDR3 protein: CASRGAYGYTF

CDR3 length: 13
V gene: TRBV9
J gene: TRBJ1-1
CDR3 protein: CASSPRANTEAFF

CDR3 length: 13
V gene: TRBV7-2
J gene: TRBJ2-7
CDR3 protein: CASSWGQGNEQYF

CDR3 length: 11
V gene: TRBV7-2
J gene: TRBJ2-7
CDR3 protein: CASSSEGEQYF

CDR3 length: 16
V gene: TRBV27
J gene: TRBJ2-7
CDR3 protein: CASSLSTSGGIYEQYF

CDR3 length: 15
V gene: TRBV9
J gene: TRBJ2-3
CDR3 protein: CASSVMGLGTDTQYF

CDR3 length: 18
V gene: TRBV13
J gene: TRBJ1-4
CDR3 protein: CASSLESGAGTMDEKLFF

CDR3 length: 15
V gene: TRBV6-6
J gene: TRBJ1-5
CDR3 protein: CASSYPDRGSQPQHF

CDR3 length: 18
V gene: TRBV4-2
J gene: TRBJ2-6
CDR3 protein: CASSQEGGRGTGANVLTF

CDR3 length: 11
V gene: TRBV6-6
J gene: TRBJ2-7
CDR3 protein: CASSWSYEQYF

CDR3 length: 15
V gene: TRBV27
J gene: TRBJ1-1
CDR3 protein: CASVSLYRGITEAFF

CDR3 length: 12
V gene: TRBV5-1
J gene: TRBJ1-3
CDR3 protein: CASSPDRYTIYF

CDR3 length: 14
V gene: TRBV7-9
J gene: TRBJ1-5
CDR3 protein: CASSQEDSNQPQHF

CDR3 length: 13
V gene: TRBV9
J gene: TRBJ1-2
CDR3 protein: CASSVDSYYGYTF

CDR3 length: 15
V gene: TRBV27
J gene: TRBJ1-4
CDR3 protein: CASSLSGATNEKLFF

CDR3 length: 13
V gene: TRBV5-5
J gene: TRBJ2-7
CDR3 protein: CASSWVTTYEQYF

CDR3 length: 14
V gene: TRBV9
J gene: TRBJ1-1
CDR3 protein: CASSVAPQGTEAFF

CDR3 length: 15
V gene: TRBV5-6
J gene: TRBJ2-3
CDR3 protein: CASSLGVRSVDTQYF

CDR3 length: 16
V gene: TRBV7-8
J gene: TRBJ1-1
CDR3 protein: CASSPKWEGSSTEAFF

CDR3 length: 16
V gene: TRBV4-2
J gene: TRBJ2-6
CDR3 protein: CASSLGQGNGANVLTF

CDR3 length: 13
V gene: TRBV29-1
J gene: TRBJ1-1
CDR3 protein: CSVDRRRSTEAFF

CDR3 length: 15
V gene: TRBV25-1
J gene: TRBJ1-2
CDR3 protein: CASSEGWGMDYGYTF

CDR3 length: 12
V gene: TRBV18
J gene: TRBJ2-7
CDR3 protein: CASSRDRGEQYF